The clone carrying this T cell receptor beta chain appeared a single time. Antigen unknown. This record comes from a study of cytomegalovirus exposure and HLA in healthy donors. The overall study: Genotyping showed roughly 81% of approximately 430 donors falling in the Caucasian-associated ancestry cluster.

The CDR3 is 18 amino acids. Germline V lookup: CDR1 MGHRA, CDR2 YSYEKL. V was pared by 1 base and J by 7 bases, with 12 bases of the junction left unmatched. The PCR made use of 60 Vbeta and 13 Jbeta primers. Clones were sequenced by immunoSEQ multiplex PCR, and TCRdb holds only the in-frame ones, with some missing. The profile covers 140,000 or so clones, with about four fifths appearing a single time and less than 3% taken by the ten largest. The study's findings and limits: Likely technical artifact: a cluster of highly shared sequence variants. A link between a missense DCLRE1C variant and TCR beta V- and J-gene trimming emerged from a later analysis.

Sequenced sample: PBMCs. The source is a woman aged 18 to 35 in good health and CMV-seropositive. The rearrangement uses TRBV4-1 and TRBJ2-7; 14 bases map to TRBD2. CDR3 loop: CASSQGGLAGDFPAEQYF. The CDR3, as DNA: TGCGCCAGCAGCCAAGGGGGACTAGCGGGGGATTTTCCCGCTGAGCAGTACTTC.